One and the same sample provided the 4 T cell receptor beta chains below, sequenced in a study of T-cell reconstitution after alpha-beta-depleted transplantation in children. The TCRbeta library was prepared with unique molecular identifiers. Using its own MiXCR run on the PCR reads, TCRdb lists one record per CDR3 protein. This table has 200,000 to 300,000 distinct CDR3 sequences, 25% appearing once. The input for sequencing was PBMCs, taken before TCRalphabeta/CD19-depleted stem cell transplant. All receptors derive from a girl aged 2 to 9 with Fanconi anemia, due to receive a stem cell transplant.

This clonotype has a handful of counts. The chain couples TRBV29-1 to TRBJ2-7; TRBD2 might be the D (5 bases). Between the trimmed V and J ends, which lost 4 bases and 5 bases, there was a span of 9 bases. CDR1 is SQVTM and CDR2 is ANQGSEA in the germline V gene. This CDR3 comprises 11 residues. The CDR3 nucleotides read TGCAGCGTTGCACTAGGGAACGAGCAGTACTTC. Its translation is CSVALGNEQYF.

Ten or more counts support this clonotype. The CDR3 sequence: CSARDLDGLAGEYEQYF. The CDR3 DNA follows: TGCAGTGCTAGAGATCTAGACGGACTAGCGGGAGAGTACGAGCAGTACTTC. J is TRBJ2-7 and V is TRBV20-1; 13 bases map to TRBD2. V lost 0 bases, J lost 4 bases, and 9 bases stayed unmatched. The CDR3 has 17 amino acids. CDR1 and CDR2 from the germline V gene are DFQATT and SNEGSKA (reference sequence).

This clonotype was counted ten times or more. V usage is TRBV12-3 or TRBV12-4 and J usage is TRBJ2-1; TRBD2 matches at 16 bases. With V trimmed by 6 bases and J by 2 bases, 10 bases remained unmatched. The length of the CDR3 is 19 residues. DNA of the CDR3: TGTGCCAGCAGCGGGACTAGCGGGAGGGCTTGGGGAACCTACAATGAGCAGTTCTTC. Translated: CASSGTSGRAWGTYNEQFF.

The chain joins TRBV20-1 to TRBJ1-5; the D gene is possibly TRBD1 (6 bases). There are 20 residues in the CDR3. V was trimmed by 6 bases and J by 0 bases, leaving 30 bases between them. Per the germline V gene, CDR1 is DFQATT and CDR2 is SNEGSKA (reference sequence). The DNA of the CDR3 is TGCAGTGCGAATACGGGACTCAAAGGGGGGGGAACTTATAGCAATCAGCCCCAGCATTTT. Its protein is CSANTGLKGGGTYSNQPQHF.